The T cell receptor beta chain described here comes from a study of blood T cell repertoires in COVID-19. Study-level information: In each case, the material was cDNA or gDNA derived from T cells, B-cell-depleted T cells, or PBMCs.

Profiled with immunoSEQ multiplex PCR; TCRdb holds only in-frame clones, not every one. The table includes about 340,000 clones, approximately 87% detected once. Germline V CDR1 and CDR2: KGHDR, SFDVKD. The CDR3 is 15 amino acids. V gave up 7 bases and J gave up 2 bases; unmatched junction bases: 7. Seattle's enrolled individuals joined amid active infection and were then monitored longitudinally. V is TRBV24-1 and J is TRBJ1-2, with 9 positions matching TRBD1. The sequencing input was peripheral blood. The receptor comes from a woman aged 45-65 years with COVID-19, enrolled during active disease. The CDR3 DNA sequence: TGTGCCACCAGGCCGGGACAGGGCCGGAACTATGGCTACACCTTC. Protein: CATRPGQGRNYGYTF.